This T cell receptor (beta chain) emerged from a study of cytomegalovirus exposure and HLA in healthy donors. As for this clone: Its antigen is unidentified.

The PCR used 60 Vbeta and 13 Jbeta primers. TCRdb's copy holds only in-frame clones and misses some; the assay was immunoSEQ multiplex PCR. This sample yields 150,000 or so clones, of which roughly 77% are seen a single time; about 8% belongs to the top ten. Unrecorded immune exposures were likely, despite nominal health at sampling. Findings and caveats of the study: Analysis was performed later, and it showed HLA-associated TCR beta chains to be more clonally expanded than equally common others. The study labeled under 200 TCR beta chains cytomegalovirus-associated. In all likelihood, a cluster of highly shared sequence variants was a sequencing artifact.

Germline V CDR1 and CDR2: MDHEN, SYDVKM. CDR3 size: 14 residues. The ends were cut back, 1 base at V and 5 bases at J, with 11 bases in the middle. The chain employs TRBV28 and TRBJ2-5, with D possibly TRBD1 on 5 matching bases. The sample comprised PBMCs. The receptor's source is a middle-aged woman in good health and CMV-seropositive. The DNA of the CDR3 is TGTGCCAGCAGTTTATCAGGGTATGGGGAGACCCAGTACTTC. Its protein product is CASSLSGYGETQYF.